This note documents a single T cell receptor beta chain sequence. Its antigen is not yet known. No clone much larger than this one lies a single base away; base qualities are absent. In total, fewer than 750 healthy bone marrow donors made up the cohort. Cohort members were all nominally healthy when sampled, although unrecorded immune exposures were likely present. The donor tested CMV seronegative and was one of the 352 seronegative cohort members. Every donor gave a peripheral blood sample, and the peripheral blood mononuclear cells from that sample were used for TCR beta sequencing. The Qiagen DNeasy Blood Extraction Kit was used to extract genomic DNA from the blood cell samples. The data were obtained in a study of cytomegalovirus exposure and HLA in healthy donors (dated by TCRdb to the late 2010s). About the study as a whole: An earlier analysis of some 550 of the donors reported about 290 Gb of sequence data and 117 million unique TCR beta sequences from about 180 million T cells. The number of donors typed differed by locus, with about 629-630 for A, B, C, DRB1 and DQB1, roughly 520 for DQA1, approximately 570 for DPA1, and 450 to 480 for DPB1. A later genetic analysis used genome-wide SNP genotypes for 398 of the 666 donors, treating that subset as a discovery cohort. To predict cytomegalovirus infection status, the study combined high-throughput TCR immunosequencing, statistical association of individual TCRs with disease status, and machine learning. Donor age, sex, ethnicity and CMV serostatus were compiled alongside the repertoire data. Roughly 5 DR-DQ haplotypes were handled as single units for association and clustering because linkage in the cohort was strong. The study used immunosequencing to profile the T cell repertoires of 670 or so subjects and linked those repertoires to cytomegalovirus serostatus. On average, 235,054 unique TCR beta nucleotide sequences were sequenced per donor among 398 genotyped donors of the cohort, with roughly 20% of those sequences being non-productive. HLA typing covered class I and class II loci at four-digit resolution. Among the approximately 400 genotyped donors, around 81% belonged to the genetic ancestry cluster associated with self-reported Caucasian donors. The aim of the study was to test whether cataloging public T cell receptors could identify signatures of past pathogen exposure. To decide whether each TCR beta V gene segment behaved as functional or pseudogenic, an earlier analysis of some 580 of the donors relied on high-throughput TCR beta sequencing. Every repertoire in the discovery cohort had been generated on one and the same sequencing platform. A later analysis re-examined previously published TCR beta repertoires from 600 to 700 donors and added high-resolution HLA genotyping to investigate patterns of TCR occurrence. A separate validation cohort of over a hundred different subjects was used in addition to the 666-subject first cohort. An early release that covered approximately 600 HLA-typed donors contained approximately 300 gigabases of sequencing data and tens of millions of unique TCR sequences. Rather than drawing on any new phenotypic data, the later analysis identified candidate immune exposures from TCR beta sequences and the way those sequences occurred across donors.

The germline V gene specifies MDHEN as CDR1 and SYDVKM as CDR2. There are 15 amino acids in the CDR3, from cysteine to phenylalanine inclusive. Only the CDR3 DNA stays, 45 bases, in frame from base 1. Deletion took 3 bases off V and 7 bases off J, with a span of 18 bases between the germline ends. Library preparation was by the immunoSEQ multiplex PCR assay. The multiplex PCR relied on a mix of 60 forward primers for TCR Vbeta segments and 13 reverse primers for TCR Jbeta segments. Amplification of the CDR3 region of rearranged TCR beta genes was performed with a multiplex PCR assay on genomic DNA. On the Illumina HiSeq System, the amplified TCR beta libraries were sequenced as 87-base-pair reads. As for how the authors treated the data: In a later analysis, tens of millions of unique TCR beta chains were counted across the approximately 620 repertoires, and about 10 million of these chains were shared by at least two donors. Raw reads were error-corrected and collapsed into unique sequences by a nearest-neighbor algorithm in which closely related sequences were merged to remove PCR and sequencing errors. Alignment of CDR3 sequences to IMGT reference sequences was used to assign V, D and J gene segments. For a sequence to be retained, a match of at least six nucleotides to both a V gene segment and a J gene segment was required. Rearrangements were classified as productive when the CDR3 lacked stop codons and remained in frame with V and J, and all other rearrangements were classified as non-productive. Following IMGT convention, CDR3 was defined as the stretch from the second conserved V-encoded cysteine up to the conserved J-encoded phenylalanine. Sequences without an unambiguous match to a single V gene segment were excluded from the earlier analysis of about 630 of the donors. In an earlier analysis of some 590 of the donors, V segments were called functional above 56.7% productive rearrangements and were called segregating when the between-donor standard deviation exceeded 5%. A statistical classification framework was built for diagnosing cytomegalovirus status from the catalog of TCR beta chain sequences. A later analysis assigned V and J genes by comparing TCR nucleotide sequences with IMGT/GENE-DB human TR gene sequences. Using the TCRdist pipeline, a later analysis assigned CDR3 sequences along with most-parsimonious VDJ recombination scenarios. In a later analysis, each TCR beta chain was defined by its CDR3 amino acid sequence together with its V-gene family, and reads lacking a unique V-gene family were excluded. In a later analysis, around 650 highly shared, low-generation-probability nucleotide sequences were removed to address suspected cross-contamination and a sequencing artifact. In a later analysis, a clonal expansion index was calculated for each public chain from normalized within-repertoire ranks of inferred template counts. A later analysis computed generation probabilities with a VDJ recombination model fitted to out-of-frame rearrangements, and checked the results against IGoR. In a later analysis, hypergeometric tests were used to score TCR-TCR, TCR-HLA and TCR-CMV co-occurrence, with a repertoire-size bias correction applied to TCR pairs. In a later analysis, false discovery rates were estimated by permuting HLA or CMV assignments 20 times. A later analysis grouped co-occurring TCRs with DBSCAN, adding TCRdist sequence similarity when clustering within HLA-allele-positive subsets. Repertoires with fewer than 30,000 or more than 120,000 public chains were left out of co-occurrence clustering, as were about five repertoires with anomalous nucleotide sharing. TCRdb re-hosts the immuneACCESS table, in-frame sequences only. Its copies lack some clones; in the studies checked, an unresolved V gene accounts for under half of them, and the cause for the rest is not known. V and J calls and clone size are those listed in that table; D and trimming were worked out from the DNA. The sample includes over 150,000 clones, with around 68% observed a single time. 1.3% to 1.5% of the sample rests with the top ten.

What the study reported, not specific to this receptor: Over 15 rarely observed V segments, including chromosome 9 orphons, were excluded from the earlier analysis of 550 to 700 of the donors because counts were too low. Most TCR sequences were seen in very few donors, while some public TCRs were found in many individuals. Correlated functional status among segregating V segments might be attributable to linkage disequilibrium, but an unknown experimental factor could not be ruled out. Specific HLA alleles were associated with some 15,000 TCR beta sequences at a false discovery rate of 0.05 in a later analysis. A later analysis found that HLA-associated TCR beta chains were more clonally expanded and had lower generation probabilities than equally common non-associated chains. The 87-base-pair reads could not distinguish some IMGT-functional V segments, including TRBV6-2 and TRBV6-3, so those segments were excluded. Strong co-occurrence of HLA alleles, especially DR and DQ, made assigning TCR associations to individual alleles difficult. The only immune exposure information available for the cohort was CMV serostatus. A further reported finding was that TCR beta sequences accurately predicted the HLA-A and HLA-B alleles for most subjects in the first cohort. Presence/absence analyses assumed roughly uniform sequencing depth across donors, an assumption that may not hold. In the study, around 160 TCR beta chains were listed as associated with cytomegalovirus. In a later genetic analysis, fewer N-insertions in productive TCRs were reported among donors in an Asian-associated ancestry cluster than the 666-donor mean. According to a later analysis, TCR association rates differed among HLA loci, with DRB1 alleles showing the most associated TCRs and HLA-C alleles showing the fewest. The sequencing pipeline was judged likely to have produced a cluster of highly shared sequence variants as a technical artifact. Broadly in line with IMGT annotations, most TCR beta V segments showed up in productive rearrangements about 90% or about 30% of the time in an earlier analysis of 587 of the donors. Several of the top co-occurrence clusters appeared to be linked to parvovirus B19, influenza, CMV and Epstein-Barr virus, according to a later analysis. In a later genetic analysis, a missense DCLRE1C variant was associated with V-gene and J-gene trimming of TCR beta chains, and the association was replicated in an independent cohort. Cytomegalovirus status was reported to be diagnosed by the classifier with high specificity and sensitivity in both the original and validation cohorts. Because HLA typing was missing for some donors at each locus, association tests included only the typed subset. In vitro tests confirmed that a few of the cytomegalovirus-associated TCR beta chains recognize cytomegalovirus antigens. Only TCR beta chains were sequenced in this cohort, and the absence of alpha or paired-chain data limited detectable features. A later analysis found that most CMV-associated TCR beta chains appeared HLA-restricted, with HLA associations seemingly driven largely by CMV exposure. The authors suggested that the approach could potentially be generalized to other disease states and immunological phenotypes.

The TCR was taken from a man in his forties or fifties in good health and CMV-seronegative. The source material was PBMCs. The rearranged chain carries TRBV28 and TRBJ1-2, with a weak D call of TRBD1 (5 bases match). The DNA sequence reads TGTGCCAGCAGTTTGGGGACTCCTCCGACGAGTGGCTACACCTTC. Protein translation: CASSLGTPPTSGYTF.